The entry below gives a single TCR beta chain sequence along with its context. The sample belongs to a study of shared clonotypes between healthy human individuals. The CDR3 consists of 15 residues. From germline, CDR1 is MDHEN and CDR2 SYDVKM. V lost 6 bases, J lost 2 bases, and 17 bases lay in between. Template amounts of 250 to 350 ng DNA, tens of thousands of T cell genomes, were employed in unsorted PBMC replicate PCRs. With ten immunoSEQ deep assay plates, unsorted PBMC DNA underwent sequencing. As originally analysed: Filtering differed since immunoSEQ provided only junctions, with no quality scores. Method: immunoSEQ multiplex PCR; TCRdb's copy keeps in-frame clones and lacks some. The V and J calls and the clone size are those of that table, but D and trimming were determined from the DNA. The sample lists about 490,000 clones, roughly 85% occurring once.

The chain recombines TRBV28 with TRBJ2-7, with D tentatively TRBD2 (7 bases). The source material was PBMCs. The TCR was taken from a woman aged 40 to 50 in good health. Some clones in this sample may be carry-over from other donors' samples. The CDR3 coding sequence is TGTGCCAGCAGACCCGGGGGGCGGCGAACCTACGAGCAGTACTTC. This sequence encodes CASRPGGRRTYEQYF.